This note documents a single TCR beta chain sequence. CDR3 length: 14 residues. Germline V lookup: CDR1 SGHRS, CDR2 YFSETQ. Trimming removed 2 bases from V and 5 bases from J; junction bases left unmatched: 5. The data originate from a study of T cells in localized non-small cell lung cancer. TCRdb keeps only in-frame clones here, not all; method: immunoSEQ multiplex PCR. The table has tens of thousands of clones, roughly four fifths seen once. The source was peripheral blood, collected before any cancer treatment. V is TRBV5-1 and J is TRBJ2-5; 8 bases match TRBD2. This receptor was obtained from a female donor older than 55 with stage I lung adenocarcinoma. The CDR3 region has the DNA TGCGCCAGCAGCTTTTCGGGGGGGGCCGAGACCCAGTACTTC. This sequence encodes CASSFSGGAETQYF.